A single sample gave rise to the 19 T cell receptor beta chains below, sequenced in a study of T-cell memory formation after mild COVID-19. TCRdb reanalysed the 5' RACE reads using MiXCR and keeps one entry per CDR3 protein. The data show 100,000 to 150,000 distinct CDR3 sequences, 16% seen once. Source material: PBMCs or a T cell subset sorted from them (not recorded which). The receptor set was obtained from an adult woman who had mild COVID-19 (a few samples of this study predate the infection). Cell type and time point are not known.

This chain links TRBV7-6 with TRBJ2-5; perhaps TRBD1 as D (5 bases). V gave up 2 bases and J gave up 3 bases, with 13 bases separating them. The CDR3 totals 15 residues. Germline V CDR1 and CDR2: SGHVS, FNYEAQ. The CDR3 DNA sequence: TGTGCCAGCAGCTTACCGCTTGGACAAGAAGAGACCCAGTACTTC. It specifies CASSLPLGQEETQYF.

The V and J genes are TRBV2 and TRBJ2-5, with TRBD2 matching 9 bases. Trimming took 6 bases from V and 2 from J; bases not matched to a gene: 7. Germline assignment: CDR1 SNHLY and CDR2 FYNNEI. The CDR3 runs 15 residues. In DNA, the CDR3 is TGTGCCAGCAGCCTGACTAGCGGCGTGCAAGAGACCCAGTACTTC. This encodes CASSLTSGVQETQYF.

V usage is TRBV25-1 and J usage is TRBJ1-1, with D maybe TRBD1 (6 bases). Germline CDR1 and CDR2: MGHDK and SYGVNS. The CDR3 spans 14 residues. V was pared by 7 bases and J by 5 bases, with 17 bases between. Here the CDR3 reads CASKPGGPGTEAFF. The CDR3 DNA follows: TGTGCCAGCAAGCCTGGGGGGCCAGGGACTGAAGCTTTCTTT.

This clonotype was seen a few times. The V and J genes are TRBV24-1 and TRBJ2-7, with 7 bases matching TRBD1. Germline V gene data show CDR1 as KGHDR and CDR2 as SFDVKD. CDR3 length: 14 residues. The ends lost 3 bases at V and 5 bases at J; junction bases unmatched: 6. CDR3 nucleotides: TGTGCCACCAGTGATGCGACAGGGCCCCACGAGCAGTACTTC. It translates to CATSDATGPHEQYF.

A few counts support this clonotype. The chain couples TRBV5-6 to TRBJ1-2, with a tentative D call TRBD1 (5 bases). Per the germline V gene, CDR1 is SGHDT and CDR2 is YYEEEE. V lost 0 bases, J lost 8 bases, and 11 bases lay in between. The CDR3 is 13 amino acids. Here the CDR3 DNA reads TGTGCCAGCAGCTTGGCCGGTGGGGACGGCTACACCTTC. As protein: CASSLAGGDGYTF.

The chain links TRBV11-1 to TRBJ2-2; D possibly corresponds to TRBD2 (5 bases). The V gene's germline CDR1 is SGHAT and CDR2 FQDESV (reference sequence). The germline V and J ends were trimmed by 1 base and 6 bases, with 12 bases remaining between them. The CDR3 totals 15 residues. Written as DNA, the CDR3 is TGTGCCAGCAGCTTAGGGGCTCTAGCCTCCGGGGAGCTGTTTTTT. Encoded protein: CASSLGALASGELFF.

Only a few counts were recorded for this clonotype. J is TRBJ2-2 and V is TRBV4-1; D remains unclear. Germline V gene lookup returns CDR1 MGHRA and CDR2 YSYEKL. The germline V and J ends were trimmed by 0 bases and 5 bases, with 4 bases remaining between them. The CDR3 totals 13 residues. CDR3 protein: CASSQDRTGELFF. The DNA of the CDR3 is TGCGCCAGCAGCCAAGACAGGACCGGGGAGCTGTTTTTT.

This sequence joins TRBV2 and TRBJ1-2, with 8 bases matching TRBD1. The length of the CDR3 is 14 residues. Germline V gene lookup returns CDR1 SNHLY and CDR2 FYNNEI. With V trimmed by 5 bases and J by 7 bases, 9 bases remained unmatched. This CDR3 is CASSLRTGFGGYTF. The CDR3 DNA reads as TGTGCCAGCAGTTTGAGGACAGGGTTTGGTGGCTACACCTTC.

This clonotype was seen more than once but under ten times. The CDR3: CASSVGGGAADTQYF. The CDR3, as DNA: TGTGCCAGCAGCGTAGGCGGGGGGGCGGCAGATACGCAGTATTTT. The chain employs TRBV9 and TRBJ2-3, with 9 bases aligning to TRBD2. This CDR3 is 15 amino acids long. The germline V gene has CDR1 SGDLS and CDR2 YYNGEE. After removal of 0 bases from V and 4 bases from J, the junction contained 3 bases not matched to a gene.

In this sample, this clonotype turned up a few times. The rearrangement links TRBV6-6 to TRBJ2-3, with no clear D. The germline V gene has CDR1 MNHNY and CDR2 SVGAGI (reference sequence). CDR3 length: 15 residues. The V end was cut by 2 bases, the J end by 10 bases, with 19 bases between. The CDR3, as DNA: TGTGCCAGCAGTTACCCTCTCAGCCCCCCCCGCTCGCAGTATTTT. Its protein is CASSYPLSPPRSQYF.

This clonotype has only a few counts. CDR3 nucleotide sequence: TGCGCCAGCAGCTTGGTTTCGGGGCCAGGGGAGCAGTACTTC. Protein product: CASSLVSGPGEQYF. The V call is TRBV5-1, the J call TRBJ2-7; D possibly matches TRBD1 or TRBD2 (5 bases each). The V end was cut by 0 bases, the J end by 7 bases, with 14 bases between. Germline V gene data show CDR1 as SGHRS and CDR2 as YFSETQ. There are 14 residues in the CDR3.

This clonotype was found once. The genes are TRBV7-8 and TRBJ1-1; the match to TRBD1 covers 7 bases. In germline, CDR1 is SGHVS, CDR2 FQNEAQ. The V and J ends lost 5 bases and 4 bases, in that order; junction bases with no gene match: 13. The CDR3 is 16 residues long. This CDR3 reads CASSMGQNTDSTEAFF. As DNA, the CDR3 is TGTGCCAGCAGCATGGGACAGAACACTGATAGCACTGAAGCTTTCTTT.

The gene calls are TRBV5-1 and TRBJ2-5; 7 nucleotides match TRBD1. This CDR3 contains 13 residues. The junction had 2 bases not matched to a gene; V was cut back by 5 bases and J by 1 base. CDR1 is SGHRS and CDR2 is YFSETQ in the germline V gene. Here the CDR3 reads CASRGTAQETQYF. For the CDR3, the DNA is TGCGCCAGCAGAGGGACAGCCCAAGAGACCCAGTACTTC.

This chain uses TRBV2 with TRBJ2-2; 7 nucleotides agree with TRBD1. From germline, CDR1 is SNHLY and CDR2 FYNNEI. With V trimmed by 4 bases and J by 2 bases, 10 bases remained unmatched. The CDR3 is 17 amino acids. The CDR3 nucleotides are TGTGCCAGCAGTGGTTACCTGGCAGGGGGAAACACCGGGGAGCTGTTTTTT. It yields the protein CASSGYLAGGNTGELFF.

The chain uses TRBV4-1 and TRBJ1-1; no reliable D call. The germline V gene encodes CDR1 MGHRA and CDR2 YSYEKL. The CDR3 runs to 17 residues. The V end was cut by 2 bases, the J end by 0 bases, with 16 bases between. The chain's CDR3 is CASSQRGNGEMNTEAFF. The DNA of the CDR3 is TGCGCCAGCAGCCAACGGGGTAATGGGGAAATGAACACTGAAGCTTTCTTT.

This rearrangement joins TRBV6-2 or TRBV6-3 to TRBJ2-3, with a weak D call TRBD2 (6 bases). V lost 5 bases and J 3 bases, leaving 24 bases between the germline ends. The CDR3 sequence is 18 residues long. Germline V gene data show CDR1 as MNHEY and CDR2 as SVGEGT. This chain's CDR3 is CASSPGAPRVSWTDTQYF. The CDR3 coding sequence is TGTGCCAGCAGTCCGGGAGCACCTAGGGTATCATGGACAGATACGCAGTATTTT.

The V and J genes are TRBV19 and TRBJ2-7, with TRBD1 matching over 8 bases. The CDR3 is 13 amino acids. Germline CDR1 reads LNHDA; CDR2 reads SQIVND (reference sequence). With V trimmed by 5 bases and J by 7 bases, 7 bases remained unmatched. CDR3 sequence reads: CASSPTGQGEQYF. CDR3 sequence (DNA): TGTGCCAGTAGTCCCACCGGACAGGGTGAGCAGTACTTC.

This chain uses TRBV11-1 with TRBJ2-2; D unresolved. This CDR3 has 14 amino acids. V shed 5 bases and J shed 6 bases, with 13 bases lying between them. Germline CDR1 is SGHAT and CDR2 is FQDESV (reference sequence). For the CDR3, the DNA is TGTGCCAGCAGCACCCGACCTAACGCCGGGGAGCTGTTTTTT. The encoded protein is CASSTRPNAGELFF.

At least ten counts were recorded for this clonotype. The chain is built from TRBV5-1 and TRBJ1-1, with 7 bases aligning to TRBD1. Germline-derived CDR1 and CDR2 are SGHRS and YFSETQ. V gave up 2 bases and J gave up 3 bases; unmatched junction bases: 4. The CDR3 contains 14 residues. The CDR3 nucleotides read TGCGCCAGCAGCTTTTCAGGGGGGGACACTGAAGCTTTCTTT. This encodes CASSFSGGDTEAFF.